The clone carrying this T cell receptor (beta chain) was picked up a small number of times. Its antigen remains unidentified. Of the isolated RNA, all was reverse transcribed, and so the sequenced material was expressed TCRB transcripts. Naive, central memory and regulatory T cell samples came to a mean of approximately 3.6 million reads. Sequencing used immunoSEQ multiplex PCR; TCRdb keeps in-frame clones, though not all of them. Of about 200,000 clones listed, roughly 10% were seen once; the top ten hold roughly 1.4%. Germline values: CDR1 SGHDN, CDR2 FVKESK. The CDR3 totals 15 residues. V was cut by 0 bases and J by 4 bases, with 10 bases left in between. The data stem from a study of beta chain features in type 1 diabetes. As for the study in general: Healthy donors and patients had similar age, gender and cell yields. Findings and limits, study-wide: For patients, the naive, central memory and Treg TCRB repertoires appeared more alike than for healthy donors. Moderately but significantly shorter TCRB CDR3s were found in Type 1 diabetes patients in all four CD4+ subsets.

This TCR came from a man between 18 and 29 years old in good health. The chain uses TRBV14 and TRBJ2-1; perhaps D is TRBD1 or TRBD2 (5 bases each). The sample taken for sequencing was central memory CD4+ T cells from blood. Written as DNA, the CDR3 is TGTGCCAGCAGCCAAGATCCGGGACCTTACAATGAGCAGTTCTTC. It codes for CASSQDPGPYNEQFF.